These 9 T cell receptor beta chains share one sample of origin, sequenced in a study of T cells in Graves' hyperthyroidism and ophthalmopathy. What was amplified from RNA transcripts were TCR beta CDR3 regions. The HTBI set primed first-round TCR CDR3 RT-PCR. Each CDR3 protein gets one entry after TCRdb re-called the multiplex PCR reads with MiXCR. The sample records 600,000 to 650,000 distinct CDR3 sequences, 15% to 20% being singletons. Sequencing used blood. Source of these receptors: a young woman with Graves' hyperthyroidism.

This clonotype has a count of ten or more. The chain joins TRBV28 to TRBJ2-7, with 7 bases that match TRBD1. The CDR3 contains 15 residues. Germline V gene sequence: CDR1 MDHEN, CDR2 SYDVKM. After removal of 1 base from V and 2 bases from J, the junction contained 5 bases not matched to a gene. CDR3 nucleotides: TGTGCCAGCAGTTTATCTCCGGACAGGACCTACGAGCAGTACTTC. Amino acid sequence: CASSLSPDRTYEQYF.

This clonotype was picked up many times. This chain uses TRBV24-1 with TRBJ2-2; D gene ambiguous. Germline V CDR1 and CDR2: KGHDR, SFDVKD. V was pared by 2 bases and J by 7 bases, with 7 bases between. The length of the CDR3 is 13 residues. The CDR3 sequence is CATSDSPGGELFF. CDR3 nucleotide sequence: TGTGCCACCAGTGATTCCCCCGGCGGGGAGCTGTTTTTT.

This clonotype was counted ten times or more. This rearrangement joins TRBV3-1 to TRBJ2-3, with D perhaps TRBD1 (6 bases). Germline V gives CDR1 LGHDT, CDR2 YNNKEL (reference sequence). Trimming stripped 1 base from V and 4 bases from J, with 9 bases between. CDR3 size: 14 residues. The CDR3 is CASSQGTAADTQYF. The CDR3 DNA reads as TGTGCCAGCAGCCAAGGGACAGCTGCAGATACGCAGTATTTT.

As regards this clonotype: An end of the junction differs from the germline gene, which may be a read error. The chain employs TRBV18 and TRBJ2-1; 11 positions match TRBD1. Germline lookup yields CDR1 KGHSH and CDR2 LQKENI. The CDR3 runs to 15 residues. CDR3 protein: CASSPNGQGASEQLF. The CDR3 bases are TGTGCCAGCTCACCAAACGGACAGGGGGCCAGTGAGCAGCTCTTC.

There are a few counts of this clonotype. V and J are TRBV9 and TRBJ2-7; D may match TRBD1 or TRBD2 (5 bases each). V was clipped by 0 bases and J by 4 bases, with 14 bases between them. The CDR3 contains 15 residues. From germline, CDR1 is SGDLS and CDR2 YYNGEE. DNA for the CDR3: TGTGCCAGCAGCGTAGGTGGGGGAGAATCGTACGAGCAGTACTTC. As protein: CASSVGGGESYEQYF.

The chain recombines TRBV6-1 with TRBJ2-1, with 11 bases that match TRBD2. The trim removed 4 bases at V and 8 bases at J, leaving 4 bases unmatched. Germline assignment: CDR1 MNHNS and CDR2 SASEGT. This CDR3 comprises 14 residues. CDR3 residues: CASSGTSGSHEQFF. In DNA form, the CDR3 reads TGTGCCAGCAGTGGCACTAGCGGGAGCCATGAGCAGTTCTTC.

V usage is TRBV19 and J usage is TRBJ2-1, with 7 bases lining up with TRBD2. V was pared by 5 bases and J by 9 bases, with 7 bases of the junction left unmatched. CDR3 length: 13 residues. From germline, CDR1 is LNHDA and CDR2 SQIVND (reference sequence). The CDR3 region is CASSLGGVAEQFF. In DNA form, the CDR3 reads TGTGCCAGTAGTCTGGGAGGGGTGGCTGAGCAGTTCTTC.

This clonotype was found a few times. This chain links TRBV20-1 with TRBJ1-5; a weak D match, TRBD1 (6 bases). The V gene's germline CDR1 is DFQATT and CDR2 SNEGSKA (reference sequence). Deletions cut 5 bases from V and 2 bases from J, with 16 bases between. This CDR3 is built from 15 residues. The CDR3 loop reads CSALGGGGGNQPQHF. CDR3 DNA sequence: TGCAGTGCTCTGGGGGGGGGCGGCGGCAATCAGCCCCAGCATTTT.

The CDR3 reads CATREGSGNTEAFF. As DNA, the CDR3 is TGTGCCACCCGGGAGGGGAGTGGAAACACTGAAGCTTTCTTT. The rearrangement links TRBV24-1 to TRBJ1-1, with a tentative D call TRBD1 (5 bases). The V end was cut by 9 bases, the J end by 2 bases, with 15 bases between. The CDR3 runs to 14 residues. Germline CDR1 reads KGHDR; CDR2 reads SFDVKD.